This entry is about one T cell receptor beta chain. What it recognizes is unknown. Trimming pared 7 bases from V and 4 bases from J, leaving 7 bases between. CDR3 length: 11 residues. Germline V gene data show CDR1 as GTSNPN and CDR2 as SVGIG (reference sequence). This sample was taken from a study of CD8 T cells in Susac syndrome. The multiple sclerosis controls comprised treatment-naive patients whose relapsing-remitting disease was stable or active. Negative isolation yielded CD8+ and CD4+ T cells; FACS enriched TEMRA cells. Roughly 0.45 to 1 ug RNA was reverse transcribed with random hexamers. TCRdb independently ran MiXCR on the immunoSEQ multiplex PCR reads; one entry per CDR3 protein. The profile shows about 200,000 distinct CDR3 sequences, more than 90% of them singletons. Regarding the study as a whole: Regarding the TCR sequencing and HLA analysis, the study admitted that a relatively small number of individuals were involved.

The sequence derives from a human donor with multiple sclerosis. The sample was CD4+ T cells from PBMCs. The chain carries TRBV30 and TRBJ2-2, with a weak D call TRBD1 (5 bases). The CDR3 DNA follows: TGTGCCTTGACAGTCACCGGGGAGCTGTTTTTT. Residues: CALTVTGELFF.